The 30 T cell receptor beta chains presented below share a single source sample, sequenced in a study of blood T cell repertoires in COVID-19. The table came from immunoSEQ multiplex PCR; TCRdb's copy has only in-frame clones and leaves some out. The table lists a few hundred thousand clones, over 75% of them singletons. The sequencing input was peripheral blood. These receptors were collected from a woman in her seventies with COVID-19, enrolled during active disease.

This clone has a handful of counts. V is TRBV23-1 and J is TRBJ1-5; 9 nucleotides agree with TRBD1. TRBV23-1 is an open reading frame whose function is uncertain. J lost 0 bases, V lost 2 bases, and 8 bases had no gene match. The CDR3 runs 18 residues. The CDR3 region is CASSQPGTGISSNQPQHF. In DNA form, the CDR3 reads TGCGCCAGCAGTCAACCCGGGACAGGGATAAGTAGCAATCAGCCCCAGCATTTT.

The chain joins TRBV2 to TRBJ2-7; D unclear. Trimming removed 8 bases from V and 0 bases from J, with 17 bases in between. This CDR3 has 15 residues. Germline CDR1 and CDR2: SNHLY and FYNNEI. The CDR3 here is CASVPNDASSYEQYF. The CDR3 region has the DNA TGTGCCAGCGTCCCGAACGATGCGAGCTCCTACGAGCAGTACTTC. The full variable domain, in which reference TRBV2 and TRBJ2-7 provide the parts outside the CDR3, is EPEVTQTPSHQVTQMGQEVILRCVPISNHLYFYWYRQILGQKVEFLVSFYNNEISEKSEIFDDQFSVERPDGSNFTLKIRSTKLEDSAMYFCASVPNDASSYEQYFGPGTRLTVT.

The chain links TRBV6-5 to TRBJ2-7; unclear D gene. Trimming stripped 8 bases from V and 11 bases from J, with 16 bases between. The CDR3 has 11 amino acids. Germline lookup yields CDR1 MNHEY and CDR2 SVGAGI. CDR3 amino acids: CASYSALKEYF. The CDR3 region has the DNA TGTGCCAGCTACAGTGCCCTTAAAGAGTACTTC.

The chain recombines TRBV29-1 with TRBJ2-7; tentative D call: TRBD2 (6 bases). CDR1 and CDR2 (germline): SQVTM, ANQGSEA. Trimming pared 4 bases from V and 4 bases from J, leaving 11 bases between. This CDR3 has 12 residues. The CDR3 DNA sequence: TGCAGCGTTGCGGGGGAGCGGTACGAGCAGTACTTC. Residues: CSVAGERYEQYF.

J is TRBJ1-2 and V is TRBV27; D may be TRBD1 (5 bases). The CDR3 is made up of 15 amino acids. Germline values: CDR1 MNHEY, CDR2 SMNVEV (reference sequence). V lost 6 bases and J 1 base, leaving 15 bases between the germline ends. CDR3 nucleotide sequence: TGTGCCAGCAGCTCTCAGACAGAGCTTAACTATGGCTACACCTTC. Protein product: CASSSQTELNYGYTF.

The chain links TRBV15 to TRBJ1-5; the D gene is possibly TRBD1 (5 bases). The germline V gene encodes CDR1 LNHNV and CDR2 YYDKDF (reference sequence). This CDR3 spans 14 amino acids. Trimming pared 6 bases from V and 4 bases from J, leaving 13 bases between. The CDR3 loop reads CATSTDRENQPQHF. The DNA for the CDR3 is TGTGCCACCAGTACAGACAGAGAAAATCAGCCCCAGCATTTT.

The chain employs TRBV7-2 and TRBJ2-3; 8 positions agree with TRBD2. The V and J ends lost 8 bases and 4 bases, in that order; junction bases with no gene match: 17. This CDR3 is built from 17 residues. Germline V gene lookup returns CDR1 SGHTA and CDR2 FQGNSA. CDR3 amino acids: CASGIGAASGLSDTQYF. CDR3 sequence (DNA): TGTGCCAGCGGAATAGGGGCTGCTAGCGGGCTTTCAGATACGCAGTATTTT.

The chain links TRBV7-2 to TRBJ2-1, with 7 bases identical to TRBD2. In germline, CDR1 is SGHTA, CDR2 FQGNSA. The CDR3 sequence is 15 residues long. V shed 6 bases, J shed 3 bases, and the junction held 8 bases outside the gene matches. CDR3 loop: CASSNRGGSYNEQFF. CDR3 bases: TGTGCCAGCAGTAATCGGGGCGGGAGCTACAATGAGCAGTTCTTC.

J is TRBJ2-4 and V is TRBV5-1; D gene ambiguous. CDR1 is SGHRS and CDR2 is YFSETQ in the germline V gene. V lost 0 bases and J 8 bases, leaving 6 bases between the germline ends. CDR3 length: 12 residues. The CDR3 is CASSLVSDIQYF. CDR3 bases: TGCGCCAGCAGCTTGGTTTCAGACATTCAGTACTTC.

The V call is TRBV5-1, the J call TRBJ2-7, with 7 nucleotides matching TRBD1. With V trimmed by 3 bases and J by 3 bases, 18 bases remained unmatched. The length of the CDR3 is 18 residues. Germline CDR1 reads SGHRS; CDR2 reads YFSETQ. CDR3 protein: CASSWGQLPSGWDYEQYF. The DNA of the CDR3 is TGCGCCAGCAGCTGGGGACAGCTTCCCTCCGGATGGGACTACGAGCAGTACTTC.

This clone came up once. This CDR3 is CASSKRDSQNYGYTF. Here the CDR3 DNA reads TGTGCCAGCAGCAAACGGGACAGTCAAAACTATGGCTACACCTTC. This rearrangement joins TRBV7-2 to TRBJ1-2; TRBD1 matches at 7 bases. CDR1 is SGHTA, CDR2 FQGNSA, per germline. This CDR3 has 15 residues. The V gene end was trimmed by 5 bases and the J gene end by 2 bases; junction bases not matched to a gene: 8.

CDR3 sequence (DNA): TGTGCCAGTAGTACAACAGGGGAGCAGCCCCAGCATTTT. Translating gives CASSTTGEQPQHF. V usage is TRBV19 and J usage is TRBJ1-5; 7 nucleotides line up with TRBD1. Germline V gene lookup returns CDR1 LNHDA and CDR2 SQIVND (reference sequence). This CDR3 region has 13 residues. The J segment lost 7 bases and the V segment lost 4 bases, leaving 4 bases of the junction unmatched.

The chain couples TRBV9 to TRBJ1-2; D possibly corresponds to TRBD1 (5 bases). The germline V and J ends were trimmed by 0 bases and 11 bases, with 11 bases remaining between them. The germline V gene has CDR1 SGDLS and CDR2 YYNGEE. The CDR3 extends over 12 amino acids. CDR3: CASSVGGAIYTF. Here the CDR3 DNA reads TGTGCCAGCAGCGTAGGTGGGGCCATATACACCTTC. The variable domain in full, completed from reference TRBV9 and TRBJ1-2, reads DSGVTQTPKHLITATGQRVTLRCSPRSGDLSVYWYQQSLDQGLQFLIQYYNGEERAKGNILERFSAQQFPDLHSELNLSSLELGDSALYFCASSVGGAIYTFGSGTRLTVV.

The V and J genes are TRBV29-1 and TRBJ1-1; D might be TRBD1 (5 bases). Trimming removed 5 bases from V and 7 bases from J, with 20 bases in between. Germline CDR1 SQVTM, CDR2 ANQGSEA. The CDR3 extends over 14 amino acids. The CDR3 spells CSVQRAVGEVEAFF. The CDR3 DNA reads as TGCAGCGTTCAAAGGGCAGTAGGGGAAGTTGAAGCTTTCTTT.

This clone was detected once. The chain has TRBV10-3 and TRBJ2-5, with D tentatively TRBD2 (6 bases). There are 13 residues in the CDR3. Germline V gives CDR1 ENHRY, CDR2 SYGVKD. V gave up 4 bases and J gave up 5 bases, with 11 bases separating them. The CDR3 region is CAISVGRRETQYF. CDR3 DNA sequence: TGTGCCATCAGTGTTGGGAGGCGGGAGACCCAGTACTTC.

The V call is TRBV6-6, the J call TRBJ1-1, with 11 bases identical to TRBD1. V lost 7 bases to trimming and J lost 4 bases; unmatched junction nucleotides: 8. Germline V CDR1 and CDR2: MNHNY, SVGAGI (reference sequence). The length of the CDR3 is 15 residues. The CDR3 region has the DNA TGTGCCAGCACCTACGGTGGGACAGGGGGCACTGAAGCTTTCTTT. Its translation: CASTYGGTGGTEAFF.

The genes are TRBV19 and TRBJ1-5, with D unresolved. Germline CDR1 and CDR2: LNHDA and SQIVND (reference sequence). There are 13 residues in the CDR3. V dropped 7 bases and J dropped 0 bases, with 7 bases sitting between them. The CDR3 sequence: CASTGSSNQPQHF. CDR3 nucleotides: TGTGCCAGTACAGGCTCTAGCAATCAGCCCCAGCATTTT.

V and J are TRBV18 and TRBJ1-1; D perhaps matches TRBD1 (6 bases). Germline V gene data show CDR1 as KGHSH and CDR2 as LQKENI. Between the trimmed V and J ends, which lost 0 bases and 7 bases, there was a span of 9 bases. This CDR3 has 13 amino acids. This chain's CDR3 is CASSPPLTGEAFF. The CDR3 region has the DNA TGTGCCAGCTCACCACCCCTGACAGGTGAAGCTTTCTTT.

The V call is TRBV3-1 (or the pseudogene TRBV3-2), the J call TRBJ1-2; D is ambiguous. V was cut by 0 bases and J by 8 bases, with 10 bases left in between. Germline-derived CDR1 and CDR2 are LGHDT and YNNKEL (reference sequence). This CDR3 spans 13 amino acids. The CDR3 DNA reads as TGTGCCAGCAGCCAAGAGGGCAGTCGCGGCTACACCTTC. It encodes CASSQEGSRGYTF.

The rearrangement uses TRBV7-9 and TRBJ1-2; 7 bases line up with TRBD1. V shed 5 bases and J 4 bases; nucleotides not matched to a gene: 10. The CDR3 length is 15 residues. Germline V gene lookup returns CDR1 SEHNR and CDR2 FQNEAQ (reference sequence). The CDR3 DNA reads as TGTGCCAGCAGCCCGGGACAGTCCCCCGCCTATGGCTACACCTTC. Translation: CASSPGQSPAYGYTF.

The chain links TRBV5-1 to TRBJ1-1; 10 nucleotides match TRBD1. This CDR3 contains 15 residues. The germline V gene encodes CDR1 SGHRS and CDR2 YFSETQ. V was clipped by 0 bases and J by 5 bases; unmatched bases: 4. The chain's CDR3 is CASSLGQGAWTEAFF. CDR3 nucleotides: TGCGCCAGCAGCTTGGGACAGGGGGCGTGGACTGAAGCTTTCTTT. The entire variable domain, with the rest obtained from reference TRBV5-1 and TRBJ1-1, is as follows: KAGVTQTPRYLIKTRGQQVTLSCSPISGHRSVSWYQQTPGQGLQFLFEYFSETQRNKGNFPGRFSGRQFSNSRSEMNVSTLELGDSALYLCASSLGQGAWTEAFFGQGTRLTVV.

The rearrangement joins TRBV6-6 to TRBJ2-3; 10 bases are shared with TRBD2. Unmatched junction bases numbered 7, after V lost 6 bases and J lost 1 base. The CDR3 contains 16 residues. Germline values: CDR1 MNHNY, CDR2 SVGAGI (reference sequence). CDR3 sequence reads: CASRDLAGVRTDTQYF. CDR3 coding DNA: TGTGCCAGCAGGGATCTAGCGGGAGTGCGCACAGATACGCAGTATTTT.

The chain joins TRBV30 to TRBJ1-2; TRBD1 is a possible D gene (6 bases). V was clipped by 5 bases and J by 3 bases, with 13 bases between them. The CDR3 is made up of 13 amino acids. CDR1 is GTSNPN, CDR2 SVGIG, per germline (reference sequence). CDR3 protein: CAWPRDNHYGYTF. CDR3 in DNA: TGTGCCTGGCCCCGGGACAATCACTATGGCTACACCTTC.

The gene calls are TRBV7-9 and TRBJ1-2; a possible D gene is TRBD1 (5 bases). Germline CDR1 and CDR2: SEHNR and FQNEAQ (reference sequence). Trimming cost V 5 bases and J 0 bases, with 19 bases left between them. The CDR3 spans 17 residues. As DNA, the CDR3 is TGTGCCAGCAGCCGACAGTACGGCGCTCAAACTAACTATGGCTACACCTTC. Amino acids: CASSRQYGAQTNYGYTF.

This chain joins TRBV7-3 and TRBJ2-5, with 16 bases lining up with TRBD2. The CDR3 consists of 16 residues. The trim removed 4 bases at V and 4 bases at J, leaving 3 bases unmatched. CDR1 and CDR2 (germline): SGHTA, FQGTGA. The CDR3 region has the DNA TGTGCCAGCAGCTCTGGGACTAGCGGGAGGGGAGAGACCCAGTACTTC. It translates to CASSSGTSGRGETQYF.

With respect to this clone: One junction end does not reproduce the germline sequence, and a read error may be involved. This chain links TRBV5-4 with TRBJ2-5; possibly TRBD2 for D (5 bases). The CDR3 is 16 amino acids. Germline V lookup: CDR1 SGHNT, CDR2 YYREEE (reference sequence). CDR3: CASSLDQAGLQGTQYF. The CDR3 DNA follows: TGTGCCAGCAGCTTGGATCAGGCGGGCCTTCAAGGGACCCAGTACTTC.

The V and J genes are TRBV12-3 or TRBV12-4 and TRBJ1-5; D call uncertain. Deletions cut 5 bases from V and 2 bases from J, with 7 bases between. The CDR3 loop spans 13 amino acids. DNA for the CDR3: TGTGCCAGCAGTCCCCCCGGCAATCAGCCCCAGCATTTT. This translates into CASSPPGNQPQHF.

This chain joins TRBV7-2 and TRBJ1-5; the match to TRBD1 covers 10 bases. V shed 3 bases and J 6 bases; nucleotides not matched to a gene: 8. Germline V CDR1 and CDR2: SGHTA, FQGNSA. The CDR3 is made up of 16 amino acids. CDR3 DNA sequence: TGTGCCAGCAGCTTCCTCGGGACAGGGGCAACTCAGCCCCAGCATTTT. Residues: CASSFLGTGATQPQHF.

CDR3 loop: CASSYGPPSGYTF. CDR3 DNA: TGTGCCAGCAGCTACGGCCCACCTTCGGGCTACACCTTC. The chain recombines TRBV6-5 with TRBJ1-2; D gene unclear. This CDR3 is 13 amino acids long. Trimming removed 6 bases from V and 8 bases from J, with 16 bases in between. Per germline, CDR1 MNHEY and CDR2 SVGAGI.

The chain combines TRBV7-9 with TRBJ2-7; 9 nucleotides match TRBD1. There are 14 residues in the CDR3. V lost 5 bases and J lost 2; bases outside the gene matches: 4. Germline CDR1 SEHNR, CDR2 FQNEAQ (reference sequence). DNA for the CDR3: TGTGCCAGCAGCGTAGGACAGGGGACCTACGAGCAGTACTTC. Protein: CASSVGQGTYEQYF. Full variable domain (rest looked up from reference TRBV7-9 and TRBJ2-7): DTGVSQNPRHKITKRGQNVTFRCDPISEHNRLYWYRQTLGQGPEFLTYFQNEAQLEKSRLLSDRFSAERPKGSFSTLEIQRTEQGDSAMYLCASSVGQGTYEQYFGPGTRLTVT.